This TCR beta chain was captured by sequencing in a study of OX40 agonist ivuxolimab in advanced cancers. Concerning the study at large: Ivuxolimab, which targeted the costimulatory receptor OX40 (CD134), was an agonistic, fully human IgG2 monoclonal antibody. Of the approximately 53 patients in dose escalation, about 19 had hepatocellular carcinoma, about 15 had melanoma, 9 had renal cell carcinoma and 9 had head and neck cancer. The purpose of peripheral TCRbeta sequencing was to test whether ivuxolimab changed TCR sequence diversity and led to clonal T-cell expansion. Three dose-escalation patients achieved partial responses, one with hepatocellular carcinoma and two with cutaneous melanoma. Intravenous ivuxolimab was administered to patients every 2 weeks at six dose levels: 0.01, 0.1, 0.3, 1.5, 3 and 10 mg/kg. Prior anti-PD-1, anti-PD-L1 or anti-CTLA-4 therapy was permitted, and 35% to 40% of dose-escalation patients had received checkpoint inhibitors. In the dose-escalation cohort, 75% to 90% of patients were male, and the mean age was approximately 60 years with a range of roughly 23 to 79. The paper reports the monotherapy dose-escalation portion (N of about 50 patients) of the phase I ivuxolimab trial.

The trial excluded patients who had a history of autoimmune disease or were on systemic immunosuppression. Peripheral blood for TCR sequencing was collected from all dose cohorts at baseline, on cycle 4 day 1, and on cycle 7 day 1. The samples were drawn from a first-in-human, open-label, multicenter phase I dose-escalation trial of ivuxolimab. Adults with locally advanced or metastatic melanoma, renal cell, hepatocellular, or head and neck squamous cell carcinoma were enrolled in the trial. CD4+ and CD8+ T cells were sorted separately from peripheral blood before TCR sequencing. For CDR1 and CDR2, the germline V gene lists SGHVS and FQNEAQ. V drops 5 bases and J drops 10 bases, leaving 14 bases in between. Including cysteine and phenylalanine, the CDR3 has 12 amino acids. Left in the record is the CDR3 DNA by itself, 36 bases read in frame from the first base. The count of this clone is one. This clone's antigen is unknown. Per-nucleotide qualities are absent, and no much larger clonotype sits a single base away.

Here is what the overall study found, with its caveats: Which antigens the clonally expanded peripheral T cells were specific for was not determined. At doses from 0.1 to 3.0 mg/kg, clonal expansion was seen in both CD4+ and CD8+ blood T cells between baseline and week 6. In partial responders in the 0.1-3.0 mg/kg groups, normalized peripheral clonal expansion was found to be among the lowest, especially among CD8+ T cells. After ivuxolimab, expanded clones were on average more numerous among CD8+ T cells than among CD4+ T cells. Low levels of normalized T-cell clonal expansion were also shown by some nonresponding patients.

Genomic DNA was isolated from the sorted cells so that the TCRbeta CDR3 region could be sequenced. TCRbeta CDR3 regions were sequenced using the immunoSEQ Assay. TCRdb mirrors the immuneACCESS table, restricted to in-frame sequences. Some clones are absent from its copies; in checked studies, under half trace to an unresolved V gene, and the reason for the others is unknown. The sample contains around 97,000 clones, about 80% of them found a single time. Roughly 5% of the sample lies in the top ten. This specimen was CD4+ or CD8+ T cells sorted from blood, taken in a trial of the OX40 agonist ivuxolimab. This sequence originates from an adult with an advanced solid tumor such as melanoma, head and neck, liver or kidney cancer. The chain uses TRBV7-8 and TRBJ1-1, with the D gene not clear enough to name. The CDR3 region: CASSRELGTAFF. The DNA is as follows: TGTGCCAGCAGCCGGGAGTTGGGTACAGCTTTCTTT. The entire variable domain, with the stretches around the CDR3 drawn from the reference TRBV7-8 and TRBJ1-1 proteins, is GAGVSQSPRYKVAKRGQDVALRCDPISGHVSLFWYQQALGQGPEFLTYFQNEAQLDKSGLPSDRFFAERPEGSVSTLKIQRTQQEDSAVYLCASSRELGTAFFGQGTRLTVV.